The present entry profiles one T cell receptor beta chain with its context. Its antigen is unknown. The data were obtained in a study of T cell clusters in autoimmune cytopenias. General study results and limits: No experiment has yet validated the function of the T cell clusters defined in silico. Exclusive TRB clusters were about 2.8-fold more numerous in healthy donors than in active autoimmune hepatitis.

Tens of thousands of genome equivalents of blood DNA were amplified for TRB. TRB was amplified by touch-down multiplex PCR, primer pools A and B combined. After re-calling the multiplex PCR reads, TCRdb lists one entry per CDR3 protein, DNA absent. The table counts around 7,000 distinct CDR3 sequences; about 32% lies in the top ten. The CDR3 contains 13 residues. Germline V CDR1 and CDR2: KGHSH, LQKENI. This sample also appeared in a second study, on T cell repertoires in aging, cancer and after chemotherapy.

Source material: peripheral blood. This TCR derives from a human donor in good health. V usage is TRBV18 and J usage is TRBJ2-7; lacking DNA, the TRBD1 call made by TCRdb goes unchecked. CDR3 residues: CASSPGQDYEQYF.